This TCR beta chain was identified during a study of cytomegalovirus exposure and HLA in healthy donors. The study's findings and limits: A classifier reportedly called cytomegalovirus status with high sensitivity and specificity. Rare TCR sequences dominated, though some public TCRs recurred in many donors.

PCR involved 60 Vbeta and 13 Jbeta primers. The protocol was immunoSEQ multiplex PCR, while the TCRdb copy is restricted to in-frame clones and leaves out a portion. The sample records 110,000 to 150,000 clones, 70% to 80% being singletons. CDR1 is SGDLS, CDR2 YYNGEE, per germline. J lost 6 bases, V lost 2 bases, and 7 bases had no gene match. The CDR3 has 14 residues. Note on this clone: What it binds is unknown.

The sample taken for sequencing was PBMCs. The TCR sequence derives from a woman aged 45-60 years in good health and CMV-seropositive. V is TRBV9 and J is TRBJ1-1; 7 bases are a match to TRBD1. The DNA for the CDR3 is TGTGCCAGCAGCGTCGGACAGGCAAGCTCTGAAGCTTTCTTT. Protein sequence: CASSVGQASSEAFF.